This T cell receptor beta chain comes out of a study of OX40 agonist ivuxolimab in advanced cancers. Across the study: Participants averaged 60 years of age (range about 23 to 90) and were roughly 83% male. The study's findings and limits: CD4+ and CD8+ blood T cells expanded clonally by week 6 at 0.1 to 3.0 mg/kg. Normalized expansion of T-cell clones was also low for some nonresponders.

Trimming removed 8 bases at V and 5 bases at J, with 18 bases between. The V gene's germline CDR1 is SEHNR and CDR2 FQNEAQ (reference sequence). The CDR3 spans 14 residues. Notes on this clone: What it recognizes is unknown.

Using immunoSEQ multiplex PCR, the repertoire was profiled, and TCRdb retains in-frame clones only, with some absent. The repertoire holds roughly 48,000 clones, approximately 79% seen once, with less than 2% in the top ten. This TCR came from an adult with an advanced solid tumor such as melanoma, head and neck, liver or kidney cancer. The source was CD4+ or CD8+ T cells sorted from blood, collected in a trial of the OX40 agonist ivuxolimab. The V and J genes are TRBV7-9 and TRBJ1-1; a possible D gene is TRBD1 (6 bases). CDR3 loop: CASFRGDGSTEAFF. CDR3 coding DNA: TGTGCCAGCTTTAGGGGGGACGGTTCAACTGAAGCTTTCTTT.